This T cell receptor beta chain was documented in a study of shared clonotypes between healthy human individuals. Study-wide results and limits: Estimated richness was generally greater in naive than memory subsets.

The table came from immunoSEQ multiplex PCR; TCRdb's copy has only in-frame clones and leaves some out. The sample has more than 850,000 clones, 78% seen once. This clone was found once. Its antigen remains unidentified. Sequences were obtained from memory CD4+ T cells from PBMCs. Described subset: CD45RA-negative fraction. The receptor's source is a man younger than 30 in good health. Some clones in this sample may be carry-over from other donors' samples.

CDR3 residues: CSVEDRASLGYTF. The CDR3 coding sequence is TGCAGCGTTGAGGACAGGGCCTCTTTAGGCTACACCTTC. The chain has TRBV29-1 and TRBJ1-2; 8 bases are a match to TRBD1. This CDR3 has 13 amino acids. The ends lost 3 bases at V and 8 bases at J; junction bases unmatched: 8. Germline-derived CDR1 and CDR2 are SQVTM and ANQGSEA.